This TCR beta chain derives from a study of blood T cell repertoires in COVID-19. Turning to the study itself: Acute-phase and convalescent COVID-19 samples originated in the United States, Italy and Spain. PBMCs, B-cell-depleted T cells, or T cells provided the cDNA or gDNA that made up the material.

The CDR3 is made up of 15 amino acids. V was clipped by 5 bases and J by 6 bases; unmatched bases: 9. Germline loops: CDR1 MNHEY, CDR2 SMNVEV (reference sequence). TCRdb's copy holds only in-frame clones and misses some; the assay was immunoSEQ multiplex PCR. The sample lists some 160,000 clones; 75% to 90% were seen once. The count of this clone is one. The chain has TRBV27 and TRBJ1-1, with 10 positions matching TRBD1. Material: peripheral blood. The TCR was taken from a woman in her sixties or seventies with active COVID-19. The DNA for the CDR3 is TGTGCCAGCAGTCCACGGGGGACAGGGGTTGCTGAAGCTTTCTTT. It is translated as CASSPRGTGVAEAFF.